This TCR beta chain was recorded in a study of beta chain features in type 1 diabetes. The germline V and J ends were trimmed by 3 bases and 3 bases, with 16 bases remaining between them. This CDR3 has 15 residues. Germline CDR1 SGHRS, CDR2 YFSETQ. The investigators reverse transcribed all of the isolated RNA, so they sequenced expressed TCRB transcripts. Profiled with immunoSEQ multiplex PCR; TCRdb holds only in-frame clones, not every one. The table lists hundreds of thousands of clones, around 15% of them singletons. Remarks on this clone: Its antigen is currently unknown.

Study-wide results and caveats: Among all four CD4+ subsets, Type 1 diabetes patients had TCRB CDR3s that were moderately but significantly shorter.

V usage is TRBV5-1 and J usage is TRBJ2-7; perhaps D is TRBD1 or TRBD2 (6 bases each). The material sequenced was naive CD4+ T cells from blood. This clonotype was sampled from a man aged 18 to 30 with type 1 diabetes. The CDR3 DNA reads as TGCGCCAGCAGCTCTATGACAGGAGGGGGCTACGAGCAGTACTTC. This sequence encodes CASSSMTGGGYEQYF.